This TCR beta chain was recovered during a study of patients and donors after allogeneic stem cell transplantation. Germline assignment: CDR1 MGHRA and CDR2 YSYEKL. The CDR3 is made up of 14 amino acids. The germline V and J ends were trimmed by 0 bases and 4 bases, with 10 bases remaining between them. Each CDR3 protein gets one entry after TCRdb re-called the RT-PCR reads with MiXCR. Altogether 200,000 to 250,000 distinct CDR3 sequences are present, around 40% being singletons, with the ten largest covering around a tenth. This TCR was sampled from a human donor who was either an allogeneic HSCT recipient or a stem cell or donor lymphocyte infusion donor (not recorded which). It is not recorded whose cells these are; they may come from a transplant donor. The sequencing sample was made of blood, either unsorted or a sorted T cell fraction (not recorded which). The gene calls are TRBV4-1 and TRBJ2-7; D remains unclear. The chain's CDR3 is CASSQEGHPYEQYF. The CDR3, as DNA: TGCGCCAGCAGCCAAGAAGGCCATCCTTACGAGCAGTACTTC.